This entry lists 13 T cell receptor beta chains sequenced from one sample in a study of human T cells and chemical hapten exposure. TCRdb reprocessed the RACE reads with MiXCR, giving one entry per CDR3 protein. The sample has some 190,000 distinct CDR3 sequences, 20% to 25% seen once. The sample's time point: patch test 1, 2 weeks after DPC sensitization. As for treatment: therapeutic diphenylcyclopropenone sensitization with weekly scalp DPC. The sequences come from whole blood, collected in connection with sensitization to the hapten diphenylcyclopropenone (DPC). The receptors come from a woman aged 45-65 years with alopecia areata. Some clones in this sample may be carry-over from other donors' samples.

In its sample, this clonotype was seen a few times. The genes are TRBV7-9 and TRBJ2-7; D is perhaps TRBD1 or TRBD2 (5 bases each). Germline loops: CDR1 SEHNR, CDR2 FQNEAQ (reference sequence). The V and J ends lost 1 base and 2 bases respectively, with 9 bases between them. The CDR3 extends over 14 amino acids. The CDR3 here is CASSLGDGPYEQYF. The CDR3, as DNA: TGTGCCAGCAGCTTAGGGGACGGTCCCTACGAGCAGTACTTC.

The chain recombines TRBV20-1 with TRBJ2-1; weak D call: TRBD2 (6 bases). Germline V gene sequence: CDR1 DFQATT, CDR2 SNEGSKA (reference sequence). Trimming left V 3 bases short and J 6 bases short, with 18 bases between. The CDR3 is made up of 15 amino acids. The CDR3 bases are TGCAGTGCTAGCCCTACTAGCAAACCGGGCAATGAGCAGTTCTTC. Protein sequence: CSASPTSKPGNEQFF.

This clonotype has only a few counts. The V call is TRBV3-1, the J call TRBJ2-1; D may be TRBD1 (5 bases). In germline, CDR1 is LGHDT, CDR2 YNNKEL (reference sequence). The CDR3 loop spans 14 amino acids. Between the trimmed V and J ends, which lost 3 bases and 9 bases, there was a span of 15 bases. This chain's CDR3 is CASSHSRGRGEQFF. DNA of the CDR3: TGTGCCAGCAGCCACTCTAGGGGTAGGGGTGAGCAGTTCTTC.

This clonotype has only a few counts. The chain employs TRBV2 and TRBJ2-1; 8 positions agree with TRBD2. Germline V gene data show CDR1 as SNHLY and CDR2 as FYNNEI. This CDR3 spans 15 amino acids. The V and J ends lost 4 bases and 0 bases, in that order; junction bases with no gene match: 2. The CDR3 reads CASSGLATSYNEQFF. CDR3 coding DNA: TGTGCCAGCAGTGGACTAGCGACCTCCTACAATGAGCAGTTCTTC.

In this sample, this clonotype turned up a few times. This chain connects TRBV5-1 to TRBJ2-7; no clear D gene. Trimming took 1 base from V and 4 from J, leaving 6 bases between them. Per the germline V gene, CDR1 is SGHRS and CDR2 is YFSETQ. The CDR3 contains 12 residues. This CDR3 is CASSLLGYEQYF. In DNA form, the CDR3 reads TGCGCCAGCAGCTTGTTGGGGTACGAGCAGTACTTC.

This clonotype was found a few times. This sequence joins TRBV5-1 and TRBJ1-1, with D hard to call. Germline V CDR1 and CDR2: SGHRS, YFSETQ. This CDR3 comprises 14 residues. V was trimmed by 3 bases and J by 5 bases, leaving 14 bases between them. The DNA for the CDR3 is TGCGCCAGCAGCTCTGGGATAGCTGGGACTGAAGCTTTCTTT. Encoded protein: CASSSGIAGTEAFF.

The sample holds one count of this clonotype. The V and J genes are TRBV3-1 and TRBJ2-1; the match to TRBD2 covers 10 bases. J lost 12 bases, V lost 1 base, and 15 bases had no gene match. CDR3 length equals 17 residues. In germline, CDR1 is LGHDT, CDR2 YNNKEL (reference sequence). CDR3 coding DNA: TGTGCCAGCAGCCAAGTCGCCCCTAGCGGGAGAACTATGAGGCAGTTCTTC. Residues: CASSQVAPSGRTMRQFF.

The chain uses TRBV7-3 and TRBJ2-1; 9 bases line up with TRBD2. After removal of 5 bases from V and 7 bases from J, the junction contained 6 bases not matched to a gene. The CDR3 sequence is 14 residues long. CDR1 is SGHTA and CDR2 is FQGTGA in the germline V gene. CDR3 in DNA: TGTGCCAGCAGCCGAGCGGGAGGATGGAATGAGCAGTTCTTC. The encoded protein is CASSRAGGWNEQFF.

This clonotype was found many times. The chain uses TRBV5-1 and TRBJ2-5; D not resolved. Germline V gene lookup returns CDR1 SGHRS and CDR2 YFSETQ. V lost 0 bases and J lost 4, with 4 bases in between. The CDR3 is 12 residues long. The CDR3 DNA sequence: TGCGCCAGCAGCTTGGCGGGAGAGACCCAGTACTTC. This sequence encodes CASSLAGETQYF.

The chain recombines TRBV10-3 with TRBJ2-7, with D possibly TRBD2 on 5 matching bases. CDR3 length equals 15 residues. Per germline, CDR1 ENHRY and CDR2 SYGVKD. V was trimmed by 7 bases and J by 5 bases, leaving 21 bases between them. DNA of the CDR3: TGTGCCATCAAATCGGTTGAGGGAACAAACAACGAGCAGTACTTC. Protein product: CAIKSVEGTNNEQYF.

This clonotype was observed a handful of times. This chain links TRBV7-2 with TRBJ2-1; the D gene is possibly TRBD1 (6 bases). Germline lookup yields CDR1 SGHTA and CDR2 FQGNSA. Trimming took off 2 bases at V and 2 bases at J, with 13 bases between the two ends. The CDR3 length is 16 residues. CDR3 sequence: CASSLIGGLPYNEQFF. CDR3 bases: TGTGCCAGCAGCTTAATTGGGGGCCTACCCTACAATGAGCAGTTCTTC. Drawing the rest from reference TRBV7-2 and TRBJ2-1, the complete variable domain is GAGVSQSPSNKVTEKGKDVELRCDPISGHTALYWYRQSLGQGLEFLIYFQGNSAPDKSGLPSDRFSAERTGGSVSTLTIQRTQQEDSAVYLCASSLIGGLPYNEQFFGPGTRLTVL.

The gene calls are TRBV20-1 and TRBJ2-7; 10 bases align to TRBD2. V shed 8 bases, J shed 1 base, and the junction held 8 bases outside the gene matches. CDR1 and CDR2 (germline): DFQATT, SNEGSKA (reference sequence). The CDR3 runs 14 residues. Here the CDR3 reads CSPRTSGSSYEQYF. The CDR3 coding sequence is TGCAGTCCCCGGACTAGCGGTTCATCCTACGAGCAGTACTTC.

This clonotype was observed a handful of times. The CDR3, as DNA: TGCGCCAGCAGCTTGGAACCCGGCTTTAGCAATCAGCCCCAGCATTTT. Protein: CASSLEPGFSNQPQHF. The chain employs TRBV5-1 and TRBJ1-5; no reliable D call. Deletions cut 0 bases from V and 0 bases from J, with 10 bases between. This CDR3 region has 16 residues. Germline assignment: CDR1 SGHRS and CDR2 YFSETQ.